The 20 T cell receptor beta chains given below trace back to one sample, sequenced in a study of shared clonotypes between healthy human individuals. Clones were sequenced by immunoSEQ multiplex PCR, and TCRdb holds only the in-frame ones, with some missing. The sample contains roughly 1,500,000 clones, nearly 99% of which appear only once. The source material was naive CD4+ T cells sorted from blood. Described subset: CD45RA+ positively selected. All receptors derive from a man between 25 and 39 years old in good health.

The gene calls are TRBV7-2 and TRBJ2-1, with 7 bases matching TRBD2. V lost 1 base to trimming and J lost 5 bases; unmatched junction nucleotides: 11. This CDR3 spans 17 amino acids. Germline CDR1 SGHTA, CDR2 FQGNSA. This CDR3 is CASSLGLRAGPDNEQFF. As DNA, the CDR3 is TGTGCCAGCAGCTTAGGCCTCCGAGCGGGACCGGACAATGAGCAGTTCTTC.

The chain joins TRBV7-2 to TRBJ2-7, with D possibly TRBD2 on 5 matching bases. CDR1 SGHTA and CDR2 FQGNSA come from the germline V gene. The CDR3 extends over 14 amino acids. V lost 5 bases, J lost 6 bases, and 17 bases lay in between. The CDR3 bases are TGTGCCAGCAGCCATCGAAATAGCGATGGCGAGCAGTACTTC. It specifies CASSHRNSDGEQYF.

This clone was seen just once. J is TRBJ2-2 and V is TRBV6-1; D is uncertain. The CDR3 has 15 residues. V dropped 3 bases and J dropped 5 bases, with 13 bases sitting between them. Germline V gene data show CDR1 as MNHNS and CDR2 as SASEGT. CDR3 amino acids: CASSDKTRATGELFF. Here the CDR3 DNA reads TGTGCCAGCAGTGACAAGACTCGCGCTACCGGGGAGCTGTTTTTT.

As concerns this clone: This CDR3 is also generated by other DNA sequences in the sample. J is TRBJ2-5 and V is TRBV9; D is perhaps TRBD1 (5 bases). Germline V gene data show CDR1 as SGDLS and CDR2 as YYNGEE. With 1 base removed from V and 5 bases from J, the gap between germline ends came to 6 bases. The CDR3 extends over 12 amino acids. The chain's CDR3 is CASSVQGETQYF. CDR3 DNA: TGTGCCAGCAGCGTACAGGGCGAGACCCAGTACTTC.

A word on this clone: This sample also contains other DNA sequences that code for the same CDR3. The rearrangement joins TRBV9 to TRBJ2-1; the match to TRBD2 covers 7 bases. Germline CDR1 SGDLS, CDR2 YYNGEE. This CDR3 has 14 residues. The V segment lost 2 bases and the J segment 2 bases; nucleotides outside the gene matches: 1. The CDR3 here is CASSVAGAYNEQFF. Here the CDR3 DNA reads TGTGCCAGCAGCGTGGCGGGAGCCTACAATGAGCAGTTCTTC.

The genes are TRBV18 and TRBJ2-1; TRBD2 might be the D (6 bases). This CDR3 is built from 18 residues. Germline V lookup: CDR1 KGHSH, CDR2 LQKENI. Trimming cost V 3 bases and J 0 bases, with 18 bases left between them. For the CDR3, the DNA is TGTGCCAGCTCACCCGTAGTAGGTAGCGGCAACTCCTACAATGAGCAGTTCTTC. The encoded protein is CASSPVVGSGNSYNEQFF.

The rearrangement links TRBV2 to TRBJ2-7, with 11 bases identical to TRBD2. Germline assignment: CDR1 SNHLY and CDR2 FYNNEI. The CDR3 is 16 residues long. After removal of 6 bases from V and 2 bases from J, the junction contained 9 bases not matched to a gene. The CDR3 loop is CASSRGGLAATYEQYF. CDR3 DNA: TGTGCCAGCAGCCGAGGGGGACTAGCGGCCACCTACGAGCAGTACTTC.

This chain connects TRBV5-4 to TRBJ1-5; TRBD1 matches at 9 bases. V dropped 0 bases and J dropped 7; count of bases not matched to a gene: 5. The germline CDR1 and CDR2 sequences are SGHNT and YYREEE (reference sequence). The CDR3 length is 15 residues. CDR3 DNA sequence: TGTGCCAGCAGCTTGGACAGGGGGCGAGGGCAGCCCCAGCATTTT. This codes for CASSLDRGRGQPQHF.

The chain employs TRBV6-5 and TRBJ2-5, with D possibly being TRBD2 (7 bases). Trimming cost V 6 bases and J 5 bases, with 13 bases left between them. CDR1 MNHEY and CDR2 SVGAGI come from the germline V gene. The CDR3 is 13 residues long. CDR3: CASSLGGLETQYF. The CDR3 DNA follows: TGTGCCAGCAGCCTCGGGGGGCTGGAGACCCAGTACTTC.

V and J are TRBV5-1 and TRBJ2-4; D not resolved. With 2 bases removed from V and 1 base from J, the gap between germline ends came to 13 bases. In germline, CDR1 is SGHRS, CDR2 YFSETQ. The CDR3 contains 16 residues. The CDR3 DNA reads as TGCGCCAGCAGCTTTAACAAGCGAAACGCCAAAAACATTCAGTACTTC. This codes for CASSFNKRNAKNIQYF. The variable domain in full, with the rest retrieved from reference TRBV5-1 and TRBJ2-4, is KAGVTQTPRYLIKTRGQQVTLSCSPISGHRSVSWYQQTPGQGLQFLFEYFSETQRNKGNFPGRFSGRQFSNSRSEMNVSTLELGDSALYLCASSFNKRNAKNIQYFGAGTRLSVL.

The CDR3 DNA reads as TGTGCCACCGTTCGGGCCTGGGGATCCGGGGAGCTGTTTTTT. It is translated as CATVRAWGSGELFF. This chain uses TRBV19 with TRBJ2-2; D gene unclear. CDR1 and CDR2 (germline): LNHDA, SQIVND (reference sequence). The CDR3 covers 14 residues. V was cut by 10 bases and J by 6 bases, with 18 bases left in between. The full variable domain, rest sourced from reference TRBV19 and TRBJ2-2, is DGGITQSPKYLFRKEGQNVTLSCEQNLNHDAMYWYRQDPGQGLRLIYYSQIVNDFQKGDIAEGYSVSREKKESFPLTVTSAQKNPTAFYLCATVRAWGSGELFFGEGSRLTVL.

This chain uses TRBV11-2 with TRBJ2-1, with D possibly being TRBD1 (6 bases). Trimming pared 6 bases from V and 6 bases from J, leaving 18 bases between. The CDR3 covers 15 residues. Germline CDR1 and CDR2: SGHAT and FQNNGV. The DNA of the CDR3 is TGTGCCAGCAGTTCCCTAGGACAGTCGGTCAATGAGCAGTTCTTC. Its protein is CASSSLGQSVNEQFF.

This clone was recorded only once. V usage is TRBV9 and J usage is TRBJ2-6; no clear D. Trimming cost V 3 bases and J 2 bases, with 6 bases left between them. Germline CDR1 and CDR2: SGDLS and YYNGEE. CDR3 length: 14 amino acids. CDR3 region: CASSGPPGANVLTF. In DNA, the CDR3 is TGTGCCAGCAGCGGGCCCCCTGGGGCCAACGTCCTGACTTTC.

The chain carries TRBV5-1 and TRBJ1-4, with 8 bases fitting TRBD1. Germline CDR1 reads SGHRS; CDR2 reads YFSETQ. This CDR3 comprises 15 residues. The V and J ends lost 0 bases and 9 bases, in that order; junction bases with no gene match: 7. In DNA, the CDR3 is TGCGCCAGCAGCTTGGCGGACAGGGAGGAGAAAAAACTGTTTTTT. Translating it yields CASSLADREEKKLFF. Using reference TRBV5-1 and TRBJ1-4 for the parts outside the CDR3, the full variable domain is KAGVTQTPRYLIKTRGQQVTLSCSPISGHRSVSWYQQTPGQGLQFLFEYFSETQRNKGNFPGRFSGRQFSNSRSEMNVSTLELGDSALYLCASSLADREEKKLFFGSGTQLSVL.

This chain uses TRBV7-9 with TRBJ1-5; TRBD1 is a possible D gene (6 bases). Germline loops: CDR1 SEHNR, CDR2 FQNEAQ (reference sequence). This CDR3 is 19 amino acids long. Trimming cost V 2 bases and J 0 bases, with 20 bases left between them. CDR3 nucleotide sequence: TGTGCCAGCAGCTTAATCCCAACCGGGACACATGATAGCAATCAGCCCCAGCATTTT. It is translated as CASSLIPTGTHDSNQPQHF.

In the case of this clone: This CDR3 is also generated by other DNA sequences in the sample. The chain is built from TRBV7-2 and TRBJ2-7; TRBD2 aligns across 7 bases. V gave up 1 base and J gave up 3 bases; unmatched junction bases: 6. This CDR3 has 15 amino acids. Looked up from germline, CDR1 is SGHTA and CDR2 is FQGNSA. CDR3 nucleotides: TGTGCCAGCAGCTTAGGACTAGCCGGTGTCTACGAGCAGTACTTC. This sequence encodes CASSLGLAGVYEQYF.

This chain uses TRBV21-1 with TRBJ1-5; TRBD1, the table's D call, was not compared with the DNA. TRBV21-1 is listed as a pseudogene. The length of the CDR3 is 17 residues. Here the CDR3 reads CASSMGQDNLTNQPQHF. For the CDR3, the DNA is TGTGCCAGCAGCATGGGACAGGACAACCTTACGAATCAGCCCCAGCATTTT.

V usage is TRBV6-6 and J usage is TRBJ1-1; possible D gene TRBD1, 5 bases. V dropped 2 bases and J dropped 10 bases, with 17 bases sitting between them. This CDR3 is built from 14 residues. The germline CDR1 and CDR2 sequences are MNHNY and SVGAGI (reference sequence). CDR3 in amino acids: CASSYLRPSRGAFF. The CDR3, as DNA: TGTGCCAGCAGTTACCTTCGTCCTAGTAGGGGAGCTTTCTTT.

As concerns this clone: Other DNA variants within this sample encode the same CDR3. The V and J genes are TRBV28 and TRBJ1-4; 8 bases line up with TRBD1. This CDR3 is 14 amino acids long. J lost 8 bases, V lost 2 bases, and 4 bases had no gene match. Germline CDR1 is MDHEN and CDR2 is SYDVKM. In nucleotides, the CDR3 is TGTGCCAGCAGTTTAGGACAGGGTTGGGAAAAACTGTTTTTT. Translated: CASSLGQGWEKLFF. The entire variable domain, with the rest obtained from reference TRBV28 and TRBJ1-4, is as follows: DVKVTQSSRYLVKRTGEKVFLECVQDMDHENMFWYRQDPGLGLRLIYFSYDVKMKEKGDIPEGYSVSREKKERFSLILESASTNQTSMYLCASSLGQGWEKLFFGSGTQLSVL.

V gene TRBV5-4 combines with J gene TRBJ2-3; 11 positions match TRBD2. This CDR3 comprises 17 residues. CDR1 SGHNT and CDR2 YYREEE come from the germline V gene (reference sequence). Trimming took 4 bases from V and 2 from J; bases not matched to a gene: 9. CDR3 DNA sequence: TGTGCCAGCAGCCCGGAGCCACTAGCGGGAGTCACAGATACGCAGTATTTT. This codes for CASSPEPLAGVTDTQYF.